This entry lists 2 T cell receptor beta chains sequenced from one sample in a study of blood T cells in healthy people across ages. A J-beta primer mix and a sample-barcoded 5' primer were used in a second PCR of roughly 6 to 11 cycles. TCRdb called the 5' RACE reads again in MiXCR, with one record for every CDR3 protein. Seen here are around 700,000 distinct CDR3 sequences, approximately 25% observed once, and the top ten hold 9.4%. The same sample was also studied in work on T cells of mothers and their children.

Input material: blood. These receptors all come from a boy aged 10-17 years in good health.

The rearrangement joins TRBV27 to TRBJ1-4, with 7 bases aligning to TRBD1. The junction had 7 bases not matched to a gene; V was cut back by 5 bases and J by 7 bases. Germline CDR1 reads MNHEY; CDR2 reads SMNVEV (reference sequence). The CDR3 totals 14 residues. The CDR3 nucleotides read TGTGCCAGCAGTATGAGACAGGGCCGTGAAAAACTGTTTTTT. This gives the protein CASSMRQGREKLFF.

This clonotype has only a few counts. The CDR3 reads CATSEVYLGTQYF. CDR3 DNA sequence: TGTGCCACCAGTGAGGTATATCTGGGTACGCAGTATTTT. The chain carries TRBV24-1 and TRBJ2-3; D remains unclear. V shed 4 bases and J shed 8 bases, with 12 bases lying between them. This CDR3 contains 13 residues. CDR1 and CDR2 (germline): KGHDR, SFDVKD.